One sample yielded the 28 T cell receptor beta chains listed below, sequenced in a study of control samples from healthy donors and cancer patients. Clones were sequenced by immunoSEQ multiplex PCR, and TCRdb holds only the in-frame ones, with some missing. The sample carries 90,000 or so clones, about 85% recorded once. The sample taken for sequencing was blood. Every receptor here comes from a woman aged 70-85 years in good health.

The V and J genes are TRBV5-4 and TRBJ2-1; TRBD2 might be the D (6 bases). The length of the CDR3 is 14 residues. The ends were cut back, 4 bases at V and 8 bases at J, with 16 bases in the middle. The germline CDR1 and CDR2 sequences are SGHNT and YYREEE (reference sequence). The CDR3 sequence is CASSKAGSADEQFF. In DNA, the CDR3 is TGTGCCAGCAGCAAAGCCGGGAGCGCGGATGAGCAGTTCTTC.

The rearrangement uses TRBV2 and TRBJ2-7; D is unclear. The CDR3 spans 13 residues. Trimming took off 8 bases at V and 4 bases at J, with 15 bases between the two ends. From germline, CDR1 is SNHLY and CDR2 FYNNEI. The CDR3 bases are TGTGCCAGCTGCGCGACCGATCTGTACGAGCAGTACTTC. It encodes CASCATDLYEQYF.

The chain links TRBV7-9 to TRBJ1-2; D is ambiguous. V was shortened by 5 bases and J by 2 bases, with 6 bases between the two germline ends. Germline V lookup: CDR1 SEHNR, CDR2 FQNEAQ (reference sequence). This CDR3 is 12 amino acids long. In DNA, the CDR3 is TGTGCCAGCAGCCCCAGCAACTATGGCTACACCTTC. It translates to CASSPSNYGYTF.

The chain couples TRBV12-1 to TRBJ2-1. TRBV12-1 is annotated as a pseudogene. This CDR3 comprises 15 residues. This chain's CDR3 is CASSFETPAENEQFF. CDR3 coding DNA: TGTGCCAGCAGCTTTGAAACTCCCGCAGAAAATGAGCAGTTCTTC.

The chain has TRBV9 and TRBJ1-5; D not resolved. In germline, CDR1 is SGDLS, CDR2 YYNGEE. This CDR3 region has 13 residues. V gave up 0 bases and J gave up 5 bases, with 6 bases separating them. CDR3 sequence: CASSVGPDQPQHF. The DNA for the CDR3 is TGTGCCAGCAGCGTAGGACCGGATCAGCCCCAGCATTTT.

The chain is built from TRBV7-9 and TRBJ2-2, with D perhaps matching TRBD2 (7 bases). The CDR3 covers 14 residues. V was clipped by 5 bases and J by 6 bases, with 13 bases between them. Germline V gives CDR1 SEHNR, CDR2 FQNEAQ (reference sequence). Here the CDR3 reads CASSLRGGPGELFF. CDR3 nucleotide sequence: TGTGCCAGCAGCCTCCGCGGGGGCCCCGGGGAGCTGTTTTTT.

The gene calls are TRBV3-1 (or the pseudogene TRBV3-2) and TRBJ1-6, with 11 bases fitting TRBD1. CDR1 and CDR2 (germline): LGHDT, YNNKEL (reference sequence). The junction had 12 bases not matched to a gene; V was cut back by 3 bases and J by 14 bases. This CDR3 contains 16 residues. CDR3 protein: CASSQGPGTGGEALHF. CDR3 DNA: TGTGCCAGCAGCCAGGGTCCCGGGACAGGGGGAGAGGCCCTCCACTTT.

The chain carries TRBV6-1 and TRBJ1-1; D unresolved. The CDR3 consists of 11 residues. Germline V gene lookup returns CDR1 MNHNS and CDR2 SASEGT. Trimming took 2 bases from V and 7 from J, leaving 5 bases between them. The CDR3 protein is CASSELGEAFF. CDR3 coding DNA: TGTGCCAGCAGTGAACTTGGTGAAGCTTTCTTT.

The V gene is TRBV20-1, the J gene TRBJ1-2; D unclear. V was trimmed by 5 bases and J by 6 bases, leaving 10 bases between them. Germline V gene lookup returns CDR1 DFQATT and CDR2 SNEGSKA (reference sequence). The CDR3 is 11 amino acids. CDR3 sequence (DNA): TGCAGTGCTTGGTGGGAGCATGGCTACACCTTC. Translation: CSAWWEHGYTF.

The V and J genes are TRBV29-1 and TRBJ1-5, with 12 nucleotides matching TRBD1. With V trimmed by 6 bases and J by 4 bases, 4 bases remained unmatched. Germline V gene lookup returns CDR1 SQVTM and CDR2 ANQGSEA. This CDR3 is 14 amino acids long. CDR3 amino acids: CSVGQGARNQPQHF. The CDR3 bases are TGCAGCGTGGGACAGGGGGCGCGGAATCAGCCCCAGCATTTT.

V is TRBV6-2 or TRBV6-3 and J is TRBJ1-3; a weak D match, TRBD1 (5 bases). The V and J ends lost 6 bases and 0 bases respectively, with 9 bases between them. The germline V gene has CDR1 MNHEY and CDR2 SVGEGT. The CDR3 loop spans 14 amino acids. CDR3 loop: CASRYRSSGNTIYF. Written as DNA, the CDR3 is TGTGCCAGCAGATACAGGAGCTCTGGAAACACCATATATTTT.

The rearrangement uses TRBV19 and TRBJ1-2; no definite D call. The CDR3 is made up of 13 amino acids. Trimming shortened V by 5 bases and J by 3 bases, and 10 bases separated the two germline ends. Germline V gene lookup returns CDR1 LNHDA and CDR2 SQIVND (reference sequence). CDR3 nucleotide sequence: TGTGCCAGTAGTCCGGGTCCTGACTATGGCTACACCTTC. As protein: CASSPGPDYGYTF.

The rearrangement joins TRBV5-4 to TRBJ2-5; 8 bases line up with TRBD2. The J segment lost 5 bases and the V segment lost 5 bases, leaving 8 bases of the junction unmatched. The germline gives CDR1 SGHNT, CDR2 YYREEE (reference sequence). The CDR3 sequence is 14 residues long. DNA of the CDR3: TGTGCCAGCAGTTACGCTAGCGGGCTGGAGACCCAGTACTTC. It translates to CASSYASGLETQYF.

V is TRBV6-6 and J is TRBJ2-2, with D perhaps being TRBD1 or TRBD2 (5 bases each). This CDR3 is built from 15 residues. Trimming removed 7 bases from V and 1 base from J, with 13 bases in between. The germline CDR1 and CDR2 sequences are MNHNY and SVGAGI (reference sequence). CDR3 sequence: CASTDGTGNTGELFF. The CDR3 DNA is TGTGCCAGCACCGATGGGACGGGGAACACCGGGGAGCTGTTTTTT.

The CDR3 region is CASSLRGQGRGPQHF. The CDR3 bases are TGTGCCAGCAGTTTGAGGGGACAGGGTAGGGGGCCCCAGCATTTT. The V and J genes are TRBV27 and TRBJ1-5; 9 positions agree with TRBD1. This CDR3 contains 15 residues. V lost 3 bases to trimming and J lost 9 bases; unmatched junction nucleotides: 9. Germline V gene data show CDR1 as MNHEY and CDR2 as SMNVEV (reference sequence).

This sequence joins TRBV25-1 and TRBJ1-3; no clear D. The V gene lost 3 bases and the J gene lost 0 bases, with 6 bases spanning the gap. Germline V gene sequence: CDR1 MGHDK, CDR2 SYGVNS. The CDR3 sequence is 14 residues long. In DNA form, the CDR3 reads TGTGCCAGCAGTGACAGGAGCTCTGGAAACACCATATATTTT. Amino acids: CASSDRSSGNTIYF.

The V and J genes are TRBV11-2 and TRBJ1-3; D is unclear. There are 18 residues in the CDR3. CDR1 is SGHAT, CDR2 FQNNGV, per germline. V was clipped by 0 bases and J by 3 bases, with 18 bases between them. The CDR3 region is CASSLDGRRAGNGNTIYF. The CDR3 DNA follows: TGTGCCAGCAGCTTAGATGGGCGTCGTGCGGGGAATGGAAACACCATATATTTT.

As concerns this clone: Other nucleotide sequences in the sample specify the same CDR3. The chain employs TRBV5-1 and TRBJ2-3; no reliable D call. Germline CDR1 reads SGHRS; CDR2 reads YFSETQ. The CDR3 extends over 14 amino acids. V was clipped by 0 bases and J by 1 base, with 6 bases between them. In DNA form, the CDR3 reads TGCGCCAGCAGCTTGGTGTCCGGCACAGATACGCAGTATTTT. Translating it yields CASSLVSGTDTQYF. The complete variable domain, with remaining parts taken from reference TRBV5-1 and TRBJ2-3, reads KAGVTQTPRYLIKTRGQQVTLSCSPISGHRSVSWYQQTPGQGLQFLFEYFSETQRNKGNFPGRFSGRQFSNSRSEMNVSTLELGDSALYLCASSLVSGTDTQYFGPGTRLTVL.

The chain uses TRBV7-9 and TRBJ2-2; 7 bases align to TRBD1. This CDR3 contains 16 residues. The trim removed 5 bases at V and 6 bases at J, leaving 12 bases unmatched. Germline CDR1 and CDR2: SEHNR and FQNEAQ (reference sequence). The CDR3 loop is CASSLRGSQGAGELFF. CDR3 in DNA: TGTGCCAGCAGCCTGCGTGGGTCCCAGGGGGCCGGGGAGCTGTTTTTT.

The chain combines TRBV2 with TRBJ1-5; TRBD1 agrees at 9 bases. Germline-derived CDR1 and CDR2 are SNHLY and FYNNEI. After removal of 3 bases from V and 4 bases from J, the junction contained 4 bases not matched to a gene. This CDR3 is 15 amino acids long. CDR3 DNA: TGTGCCAGCAGTGATGGGGGGACAGGGAATCAGCCCCAGCATTTT. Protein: CASSDGGTGNQPQHF.

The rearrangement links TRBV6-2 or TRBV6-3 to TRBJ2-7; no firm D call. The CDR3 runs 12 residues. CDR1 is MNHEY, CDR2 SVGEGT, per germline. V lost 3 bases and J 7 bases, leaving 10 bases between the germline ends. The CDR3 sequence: CASSYLSGEQYF. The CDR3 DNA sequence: TGTGCCAGCAGTTATTTGTCGGGTGAGCAGTACTTC.

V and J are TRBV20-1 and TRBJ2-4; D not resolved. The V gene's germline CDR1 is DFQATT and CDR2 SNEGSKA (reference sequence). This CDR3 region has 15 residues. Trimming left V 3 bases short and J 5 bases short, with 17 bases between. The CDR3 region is CSASMGRFQQNIQYF. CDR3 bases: TGCAGTGCTAGTATGGGCAGGTTCCAGCAAAACATTCAGTACTTC.

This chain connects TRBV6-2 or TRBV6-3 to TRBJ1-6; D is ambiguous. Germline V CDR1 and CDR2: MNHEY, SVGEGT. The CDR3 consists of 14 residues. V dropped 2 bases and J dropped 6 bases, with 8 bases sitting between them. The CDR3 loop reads CASSYQVTNSPLHF. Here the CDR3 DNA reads TGTGCCAGCAGTTACCAGGTTACTAATTCACCCCTCCACTTT.

The CDR3 DNA follows: TGTGCCTGGAGTGTACCCCTTGGCCATACGCAGTATTTT. As protein: CAWSVPLGHTQYF. V usage is TRBV30 and J usage is TRBJ2-3; no clear D. This CDR3 has 13 residues. Germline values: CDR1 GTSNPN, CDR2 SVGIG (reference sequence). The V gene lost 0 bases and the J gene lost 7 bases, with 11 bases spanning the gap.

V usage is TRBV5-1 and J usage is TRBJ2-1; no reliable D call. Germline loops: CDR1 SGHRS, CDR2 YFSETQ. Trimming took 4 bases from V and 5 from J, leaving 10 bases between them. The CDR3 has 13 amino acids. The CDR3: CASSPPVDNEQFF. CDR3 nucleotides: TGCGCCAGCAGCCCCCCCGTGGACAATGAGCAGTTCTTC.

CDR3 DNA: TGTGCCAGCAGCTTGGGCTTGGCTAATGAAAAACTGTTTTTT. As protein: CASSLGLANEKLFF. The chain combines TRBV5-4 with TRBJ1-4, with no clear D. The CDR3 extends over 14 amino acids. The V and J ends lost 0 bases and 3 bases respectively, with 6 bases between them. CDR1 is SGHNT and CDR2 is YYREEE in the germline V gene (reference sequence). Variable domain in full (rest from reference TRBV5-4 and TRBJ1-4): ETGVTQSPTHLIKTRGQQVTLRCSSQSGHNTVSWYQQALGQGPQFIFQYYREEENGRGNFPPRFSGLQFPNYSSELNVNALELDDSALYLCASSLGLANEKLFFGSGTQLSVL.

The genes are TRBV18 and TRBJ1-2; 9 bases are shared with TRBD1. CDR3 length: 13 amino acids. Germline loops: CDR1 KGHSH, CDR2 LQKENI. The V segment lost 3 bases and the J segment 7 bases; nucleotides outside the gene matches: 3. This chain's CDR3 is CASSPDRGAGYTF. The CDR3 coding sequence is TGTGCCAGCTCACCCGACAGGGGGGCTGGCTACACCTTC.

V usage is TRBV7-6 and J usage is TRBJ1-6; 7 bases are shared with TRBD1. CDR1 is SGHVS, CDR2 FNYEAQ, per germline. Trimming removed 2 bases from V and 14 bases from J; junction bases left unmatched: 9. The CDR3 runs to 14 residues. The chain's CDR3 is CASSLSAGGPTLHF. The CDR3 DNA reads TGTGCCAGCAGCTTAAGTGCAGGGGGACCCACCCTCCACTTT.